The present TCR beta chain was sequenced within a study of T cell responses to AZD1222 COVID-19 vaccine. Across the whole study: It was second doses at about 4 or about 12 weeks that were pooled. Study findings and constraints: Spike as a whole was targeted by vaccine-associated CD4 TCRs, dominant at 160-218 and 743-854. Increased Spike-specific TCR breadth and depth were observed after two AZD1222 doses. Among spike-specific TCRs, nearly half reportedly target unmutated variant regions.

The CDR3 is 16 residues long. V lost 2 bases and J lost 0, with 11 bases in between. Germline values: CDR1 SEHNR, CDR2 FQNEAQ (reference sequence). Comments on this clone: Antigen unknown.

Assay used: immunoSEQ multiplex PCR; TCRdb lists only in-frame clones, some missing. The profile shows about 120,000 clones, 86% of them singletons. The sample here was peripheral blood, taken on day 0 of AZD1222 vaccination. This sequence joins TRBV7-9 and TRBJ2-1; D is unclear. The sequence derives from an adult in good health. DNA for the CDR3: TGTGCCAGCAGCTTAACGGCGATGTCCTCCTACAATGAGCAGTTCTTC. This translates into CASSLTAMSSYNEQFF.